This TCR beta chain comes out of a study of T cells in localized non-small cell lung cancer. Study results and limitations: Adjacent uninvolved lung tissue had the highest T cell clonality, exceeding tumor. Out of the top 100 tumor clones, a median about 50 were seen in adjacent lung.

TCRdb's table, derived via immunoSEQ multiplex PCR, lists solely in-frame clones and lacks some. The table has 25,000 to 30,000 clones, approximately 89% seen once; the top ten hold roughly 30%. On this clone itself: The target antigen is unknown.

The length of the CDR3 is 14 residues. Trimming shortened V by 2 bases and J by 8 bases, and 12 bases separated the two germline ends. Germline V gene sequence: CDR1 LNHNV, CDR2 YYDKDF (reference sequence). The source is a female donor of 60 years or more with stage I lung adenocarcinoma. The chain couples TRBV15 to TRBJ1-4; D uncertain. Sequenced here: peripheral blood, sampled before any cancer treatment. The DNA for the CDR3 is TGTGCCACCAGCAGATTCCAGAGTAGGGAAAAACTGTTTTTT. Its protein is CATSRFQSREKLFF. The full variable domain, with the rest looked up from reference TRBV15 and TRBJ1-4, is DAMVIQNPRYQVTQFGKPVTLSCSQTLNHNVMYWYQQKSSQAPKLLFHYYDKDFNNEADTPDNFQSRRPNTSFCFLDIRSPGLGDTAMYLCATSRFQSREKLFFGSGTQLSVL.